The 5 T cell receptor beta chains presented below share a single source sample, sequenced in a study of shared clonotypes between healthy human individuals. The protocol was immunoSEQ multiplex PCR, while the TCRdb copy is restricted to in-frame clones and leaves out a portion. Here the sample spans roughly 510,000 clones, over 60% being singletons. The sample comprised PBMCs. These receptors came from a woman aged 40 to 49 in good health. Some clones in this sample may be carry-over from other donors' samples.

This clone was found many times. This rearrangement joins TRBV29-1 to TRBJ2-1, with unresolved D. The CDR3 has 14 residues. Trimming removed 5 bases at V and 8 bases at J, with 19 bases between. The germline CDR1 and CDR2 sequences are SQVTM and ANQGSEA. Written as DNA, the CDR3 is TGCAGCGTTTGCAAGGGAACCGTTATCGATGAGCAGTTCTTC. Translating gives CSVCKGTVIDEQFF.

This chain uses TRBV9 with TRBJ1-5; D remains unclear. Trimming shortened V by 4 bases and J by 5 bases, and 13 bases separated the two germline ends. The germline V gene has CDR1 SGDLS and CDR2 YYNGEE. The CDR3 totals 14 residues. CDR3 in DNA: TGTGCCAGCAGCCCCCAGGACGGTTATCAGCCCCAGCATTTT. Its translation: CASSPQDGYQPQHF.

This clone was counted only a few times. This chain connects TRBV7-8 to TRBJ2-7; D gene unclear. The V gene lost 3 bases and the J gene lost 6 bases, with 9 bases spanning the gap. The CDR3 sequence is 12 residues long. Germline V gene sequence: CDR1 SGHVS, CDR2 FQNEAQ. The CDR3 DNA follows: TGTGCCAGCAGCTTGAGGATAACCGAGCAGTACTTC. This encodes CASSLRITEQYF. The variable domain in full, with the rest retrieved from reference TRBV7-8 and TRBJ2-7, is GAGVSQSPRYKVAKRGQDVALRCDPISGHVSLFWYQQALGQGPEFLTYFQNEAQLDKSGLPSDRFFAERPEGSVSTLKIQRTQQEDSAVYLCASSLRITEQYFGPGTRLTVT.

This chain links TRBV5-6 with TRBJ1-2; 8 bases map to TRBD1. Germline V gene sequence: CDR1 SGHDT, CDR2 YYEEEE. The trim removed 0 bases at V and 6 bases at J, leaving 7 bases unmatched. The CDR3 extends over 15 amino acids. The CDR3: CASSLDGRGLNGYTF. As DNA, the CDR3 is TGTGCCAGCAGCTTGGATGGCAGGGGGCTTAATGGCTACACCTTC. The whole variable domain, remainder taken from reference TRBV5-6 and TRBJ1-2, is DAGVTQSPTHLIKTRGQQVTLRCSPKSGHDTVSWYQQALGQGPQFIFQYYEEEERQRGNFPDRFSGHQFPNYSSELNVNALLLGDSALYLCASSLDGRGLNGYTFGSGTRLTVV.

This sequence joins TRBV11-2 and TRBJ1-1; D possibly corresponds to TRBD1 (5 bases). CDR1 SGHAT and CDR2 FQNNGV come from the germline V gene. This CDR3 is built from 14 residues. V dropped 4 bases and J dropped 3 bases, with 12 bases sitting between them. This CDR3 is CASSSTVRDTEAFF. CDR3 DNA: TGTGCCAGCAGCTCGACAGTACGGGACACTGAAGCTTTCTTT.